This T cell receptor (beta chain) was sequenced for a study of STAT5B mutations in CD4+ large granular lymphocyte leukemia. Measured with immunoSEQ multiplex PCR; TCRdb has only the in-frame clones, and not every one. The sample holds around 33,000 clones, around 82% seen once. This CDR3 is 13 amino acids long. Germline loops: CDR1 SGHVS, CDR2 FQNEAQ. Deletions cut 5 bases from V and 1 base from J, with 8 bases between. Source material: CD4+ T cells from blood buffy coats. The source is a human donor in good health. The chain combines TRBV7-8 with TRBJ1-2, with a possible D match to TRBD1 (6 bases). CDR3 nucleotide sequence: TGTGCCAGCAGCCAAGGGGGTAACTATGGCTACACCTTC. As protein: CASSQGGNYGYTF.